The 4 T cell receptor beta chains listed next were all sequenced from one sample in a study of early T cells in non-severe SARS-CoV-2 infection. TCRdb ran MiXCR on the 5' RACE reads and lists one entry per CDR3 protein. The sample includes 120,000 or so distinct CDR3 sequences, over 9.5% seen only once; the top ten take 3.5% to 4%. The sequencing used whole blood, collected at baseline. Receptor source: an adult who was a healthcare worker with PCR-confirmed SARS-CoV-2 infection or an uninfected control (not recorded which).

The chain links TRBV9 to TRBJ1-5; D not resolved. CDR1 and CDR2 (germline): SGDLS, YYNGEE. There are 13 residues in the CDR3. V lost 1 base and J 6 bases, leaving 8 bases between the germline ends. The CDR3 here is CASSVTPSQPQHF. CDR3 coding DNA: TGTGCCAGCAGCGTAACCCCTAGTCAGCCCCAGCATTTT.

The chain is built from TRBV7-2 and TRBJ2-7; 10 nucleotides align to TRBD1. The germline V gene encodes CDR1 SGHTA and CDR2 FQGNSA. The CDR3 contains 15 residues. V was clipped by 2 bases and J by 4 bases; unmatched bases: 5. As DNA, the CDR3 is TGTGCCAGCAGCTTACGACAGGGGGCGGCTTACGAGCAGTACTTC. Its protein product is CASSLRQGAAYEQYF. The variable domain in full, completed from reference TRBV7-2 and TRBJ2-7, reads GAGVSQSPSNKVTEKGKDVELRCDPISGHTALYWYRQSLGQGLEFLIYFQGNSAPDKSGLPSDRFSAERTGGSVSTLTIQRTQQEDSAVYLCASSLRQGAAYEQYFGPGTRLTVT.

This clonotype came up once. A much larger clone sits a single nucleotide away, making a read error possible. V is TRBV9 and J is TRBJ2-1; D is perhaps TRBD1 or TRBD2 (6 bases each). The J call is in doubt because the DNA end fits TRBJ2-7 better. CDR3 length: 13 residues. The V gene's germline CDR1 is SGDLS and CDR2 YYNGEE. CDR3 DNA: TGTGCCAGCAGCTTGACGGGGGCAAATGAGCAGTACTTC. This gives the protein CASSLTGANEQYF.

This clonotype was detected only a few times. This chain links TRBV18 with TRBJ1-1; D ambiguous. Trimming pared 2 bases from V and 0 bases from J, leaving 4 bases between. The CDR3 sequence is 13 residues long. Germline V gene data show CDR1 as KGHSH and CDR2 as LQKENI. The CDR3 spells CASSPAMNTEAFF. The CDR3 nucleotides are TGTGCCAGCTCACCAGCCATGAACACTGAAGCTTTCTTT. The variable domain in full, completed from reference TRBV18 and TRBJ1-1, reads NAGVMQNPRHLVRRRGQEARLRCSPMKGHSHVYWYRQLPEEGLKFMVYLQKENIIDESGMPKERFSAEFPKEGPSILRIQQVVRGDSAAYFCASSPAMNTEAFFGQGTRLTVV.